These T cell receptor beta chains were read from a single sample in a study of OX40 agonist ivuxolimab in advanced cancers. Data came from immunoSEQ multiplex PCR; TCRdb stores just in-frame clones and leaves some out. This table has some 63,000 clones, 85% to 90% appearing once. This material consisted of CD4+ or CD8+ T cells sorted from blood, taken in a trial of the OX40 agonist ivuxolimab. The receptors shown here come from an adult with an advanced solid tumor such as melanoma, head and neck, liver or kidney cancer. The CDR3 runs from the conserved cysteine through the conserved F or W. Each record gives: V gene, CDR3 length, J gene, D gene, CDR3 protein. A D gene is named only where the DNA matches it firmly.

V gene: TRBV7-9
CDR3 length: 12
J gene: TRBJ2-2
D gene: -
CDR3 protein: CASSWRNGELFF

V gene: TRBV28
CDR3 length: 15
J gene: TRBJ2-7
D gene: TRBD1
CDR3 protein: CASDHWGQGAYEQYF

V gene: TRBV5-1
CDR3 length: 14
J gene: TRBJ2-5
D gene: -
CDR3 protein: CASSLDRYQETQYF

V gene: TRBV19
CDR3 length: 14
J gene: TRBJ2-4
D gene: -
CDR3 protein: CASSILQGPNIQYF

V gene: TRBV19
CDR3 length: 16
J gene: TRBJ1-5
D gene: -
CDR3 protein: CASSLKGVYSNQPQHF

V gene: TRBV10-3
CDR3 length: 17
J gene: TRBJ2-7
D gene: TRBD2
CDR3 protein: CAISTGTSGRGGYEQYF

V gene: TRBV5-5
CDR3 length: 14
J gene: TRBJ2-3
D gene: -
CDR3 protein: CASTSVGLTDTQYF

V gene: TRBV4-1
CDR3 length: 16
J gene: TRBJ1-1
D gene: TRBD1
CDR3 protein: CASSPEQGAMNTEAFF

V gene: TRBV28
CDR3 length: 15
J gene: TRBJ1-4
D gene: -
CDR3 protein: CASSLLGGTSEKLFF

V gene: TRBV23-1
CDR3 length: 17
J gene: TRBJ2-5
D gene: TRBD2
CDR3 protein: CASSLSSGGPPQETQYF

V gene: TRBV9
CDR3 length: 15
J gene: TRBJ1-2
D gene: -
CDR3 protein: CASSVDFRGILGYTF

V gene: TRBV29-1
CDR3 length: 17
J gene: TRBJ2-6
D gene: TRBD2
CDR3 protein: CSVEGGPETSGANVLTF

V gene: TRBV4-1
CDR3 length: 16
J gene: TRBJ2-7
D gene: TRBD1
CDR3 protein: CASSPSQGGLSYEQYF

V gene: TRBV27
CDR3 length: 13
J gene: TRBJ2-7
D gene: TRBD1
CDR3 protein: CASSRTGPYEQYF

V gene: TRBV28
CDR3 length: 15
J gene: TRBJ2-3
D gene: -
CDR3 protein: CASSLLVGGTDTQYF

V gene: TRBV7-8
CDR3 length: 14
J gene: TRBJ2-2
D gene: -
CDR3 protein: CASSLENSAGELFF

V gene: TRBV7-6
CDR3 length: 15
J gene: TRBJ1-2
D gene: TRBD1
CDR3 protein: CASSPTRQGAYGYTF

V gene: TRBV15
CDR3 length: 14
J gene: TRBJ2-7
D gene: -
CDR3 protein: CATRDEPGPYEQYF

V gene: TRBV9
CDR3 length: 14
J gene: TRBJ1-1
D gene: -
CDR3 protein: CASSVGLGDTEAFF

V gene: TRBV7-3
CDR3 length: 15
J gene: TRBJ2-7
D gene: TRBD1
CDR3 protein: CASSLFGTGDYEQYF

V gene: TRBV6-1
CDR3 length: 16
J gene: TRBJ1-5
D gene: -
CDR3 protein: CASSEWGTAVNQPQHF

V gene: TRBV10-3
CDR3 length: 14
J gene: TRBJ1-3
D gene: -
CDR3 protein: CAISESASGNTIYF

V gene: TRBV19
CDR3 length: 13
J gene: TRBJ1-2
D gene: -
CDR3 protein: CASRTLGAYGYTF

V gene: TRBV7-3
CDR3 length: 18
J gene: TRBJ2-1
D gene: TRBD2
CDR3 protein: CASSPGSSGGPAYNEQFF

V gene: TRBV5-1
CDR3 length: 12
J gene: TRBJ2-7
D gene: -
CDR3 protein: CASSSDRTEQYF

V gene: TRBV5-6
CDR3 length: 19
J gene: TRBJ1-6
D gene: TRBD1
CDR3 protein: CASRYGQGSESSYNSPLHF

V gene: TRBV18
CDR3 length: 16
J gene: TRBJ1-3
D gene: -
CDR3 protein: CASSPDRVNPGNTIYF

V gene: TRBV27
CDR3 length: 13
J gene: -
D gene: -
CDR3 protein: CASSLSRGDEQYF

V gene: TRBV7-9
CDR3 length: 13
J gene: TRBJ1-4
D gene: TRBD1
CDR3 protein: CASSLWTGEKLFF

V gene: TRBV19
CDR3 length: 11
J gene: TRBJ2-1
D gene: -
CDR3 protein: CASSIHREQFF

V gene: TRBV5-4
CDR3 length: 16
J gene: TRBJ2-7
D gene: -
CDR3 protein: CASSLGSAAGSYEQYF

V gene: TRBV28
CDR3 length: 14
J gene: TRBJ1-3
D gene: -
CDR3 protein: CASINRDVGNTIYF

V gene: TRBV5-1
CDR3 length: 13
J gene: TRBJ2-7
D gene: -
CDR3 protein: CASSLGADYEQYF

V gene: TRBV11-2
CDR3 length: 14
J gene: TRBJ2-1
D gene: -
CDR3 protein: CASSSLVSYNEQFF

V gene: TRBV7-9
CDR3 length: 13
J gene: -
D gene: TRBD2
CDR3 protein: CASTASGAGEQYF

V gene: TRBV9
CDR3 length: 15
J gene: TRBJ2-1
D gene: TRBD2
CDR3 protein: CASSVSGSSYNEQFF

V gene: TRBV29-1
CDR3 length: 13
J gene: TRBJ1-1
D gene: -
CDR3 protein: CSVKDGLNTEAFF

V gene: TRBV2
CDR3 length: 13
J gene: TRBJ2-3
D gene: -
CDR3 protein: CASSTPTKYTQYF

V gene: TRBV19
CDR3 length: 14
J gene: TRBJ2-7
D gene: -
CDR3 protein: CASTSEGPSYEQYF

V gene: TRBV19
CDR3 length: 13
J gene: TRBJ2-1
D gene: -
CDR3 protein: CASAGSSYNEQFF

V gene: TRBV28
CDR3 length: 15
J gene: TRBJ2-7
D gene: TRBD2
CDR3 protein: CASSFLAGDSYEQYF

V gene: TRBV7-9
CDR3 length: 12
J gene: TRBJ2-5
D gene: -
CDR3 protein: CASSGSKETQYF

V gene: TRBV27
CDR3 length: 12
J gene: TRBJ2-3
D gene: TRBD2
CDR3 protein: CASSGGVDTQYF

V gene: TRBV7-9
CDR3 length: 14
J gene: TRBJ1-1
D gene: TRBD1
CDR3 protein: CASSRGQGRTEAFF

V gene: TRBV28
CDR3 length: 14
J gene: TRBJ2-1
D gene: -
CDR3 protein: CASKVASSYNEQFF

V gene: TRBV11-2
CDR3 length: 13
J gene: TRBJ2-7
D gene: -
CDR3 protein: CASSPAGPREQYF

V gene: TRBV9
CDR3 length: 12
J gene: TRBJ2-5
D gene: -
CDR3 protein: CASSVDQETQYF

V gene: TRBV27
CDR3 length: 14
J gene: TRBJ2-1
D gene: -
CDR3 protein: CASSFVTGLGEQFF

V gene: TRBV5-8
CDR3 length: 12
J gene: TRBJ1-1
D gene: -
CDR3 protein: CASSSTWGDAFF

V gene: TRBV15
CDR3 length: 15
J gene: TRBJ1-2
D gene: -
CDR3 protein: CATSRDRGAYYGYTF